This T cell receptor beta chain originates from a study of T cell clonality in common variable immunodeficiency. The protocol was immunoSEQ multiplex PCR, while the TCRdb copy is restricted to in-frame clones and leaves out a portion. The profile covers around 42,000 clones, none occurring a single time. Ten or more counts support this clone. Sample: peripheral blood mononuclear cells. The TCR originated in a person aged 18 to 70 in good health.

CDR3 DNA (partial): TGTGCCAGTAGTTGGACAGCCAACACCATGAACACTGAA. Translation: CASSWTANTMNTE. The CDR3 as a whole reads CASSWTANTMNTEAFF. This chain connects TRBV19 to TRBJ1-1, with D perhaps TRBD1 (6 bases). The CDR3 end is not reached by the read, which stops 3 residues before it; the germline J gene fills it in. Germline loops: CDR1 LNHDA, CDR2 SQIVND (reference sequence). Trimming cost V 5 bases and J 0 bases, with 16 bases left between them. The CDR3 has 16 amino acids.